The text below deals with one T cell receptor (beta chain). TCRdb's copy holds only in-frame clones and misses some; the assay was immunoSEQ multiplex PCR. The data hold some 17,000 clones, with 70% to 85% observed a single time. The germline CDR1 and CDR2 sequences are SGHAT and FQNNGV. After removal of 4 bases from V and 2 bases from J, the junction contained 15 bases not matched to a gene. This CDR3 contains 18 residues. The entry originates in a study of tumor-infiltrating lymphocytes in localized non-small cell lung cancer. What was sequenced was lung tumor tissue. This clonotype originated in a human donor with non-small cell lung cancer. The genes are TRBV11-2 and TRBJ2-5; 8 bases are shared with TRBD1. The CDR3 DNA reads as TGTGCCAGCAGCTATGTCCCCGGGGGACAGGCCAAACAAGAGACCCAGTACTTC. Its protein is CASSYVPGGQAKQETQYF. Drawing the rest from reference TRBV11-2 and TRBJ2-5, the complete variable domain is EAGVAQSPRYKIIEKRQSVAFWCNPISGHATLYWYQQILGQGPKLLIQFQNNGVVDDSQLPKDRFSAERLKGVDSTLKIQPAKLEDSAVYLCASSYVPGGQAKQETQYFGPGTRLLVL.